Listed below are T cell receptor beta chains from one sample, sequenced in a study of cytomegalovirus exposure and HLA in healthy donors. Some clones are missing from TCRdb's copy, which holds only in-frame ones; the method was immunoSEQ multiplex PCR. The top ten clones hold roughly 3.9% of a sample with about 110,000 clones, less than 85% of them seen once. The sample comprised PBMCs. Every receptor here comes from a man between 60 and 75 years old in good health and CMV-seronegative. The CDR3 runs from the conserved cysteine through the conserved F or W.

J gene,V gene,CDR3 protein
TRBJ2-5,TRBV5-1,CASGLVGTSGGPQETQYF
TRBJ2-3,TRBV11-3,CASSLSAGSLTDTQYF
TRBJ1-2,TRBV5-6,CASSLDRTNYGYTF
TRBJ1-6,TRBV7-9,CASSSVPGLGSPLHF
TRBJ1-2,TRBV29-1,CSVEASPGDSYGYTF
TRBJ1-1,TRBV27,CASSGGQGAGTEAFF
TRBJ1-2,TRBV5-4,CASSSPAGMGGYTF
TRBJ2-7,TRBV19,CASQQGIGTYEQYF
TRBJ1-1,TRBV18,CASSKDRMNTEAFF
TRBJ2-2,TRBV29-1,CSVAGTSVTGELFF
TRBJ2-3,TRBV2,CASSRGALGPDTQYF
TRBJ2-5,TRBV5-6,CASSILTGGGLNSETQYF
TRBJ2-1,TRBV5-1,CASSFLAQGNSLSSYNEQFF
TRBJ2-6,TRBV5-6,CASRRISGANVLTF